This T cell receptor beta chain originates from a study of cytomegalovirus exposure and HLA in healthy donors. The wider study: There were fewer than 130 million unique TCR beta sequences, drawn from approximately 190 million T cells, in an earlier analysis. Study-level results: There were several of the most significant clusters that appeared linked to common viral pathogens in a later analysis. It was reported in a later analysis that an Asian-associated ancestry cluster showed fewer N-insertions than the roughly 660-donor mean.

This clone was observed once. Its antigen is not known. Deletions cut 6 bases from V and 2 bases from J, with 11 bases between. CDR3 length: 15 amino acids. CDR1 and CDR2 from the germline V gene are MNHEY and SVGAGI. A multiplex PCR was run with 60 Vbeta primers and 13 Jbeta primers. This table comes from immunoSEQ multiplex PCR, and its TCRdb copy is limited to in-frame clones, with some not included. Found here are under 200,000 clones, roughly 80% of them singletons; the top ten hold approximately 1.8%. This clonotype originated in a human donor in good health. Sequenced: PBMCs. V and J are TRBV6-5 and TRBJ1-6, with D maybe TRBD1 (6 bases). CDR3 in amino acids: CASRQDSPYNSPLHF. The DNA for the CDR3 is TGTGCCAGCAGACAGGACAGTCCCTATAATTCACCCCTCCACTTT.